This is a list of T cell receptor beta chains from one sample in a study of T cell responses to AZD1222 COVID-19 vaccine. Produced via immunoSEQ multiplex PCR; TCRdb's table is partial and in-frame only. This sample has over 100,000 clones, with 65% to 90% found just once. The sample here was peripheral blood, taken on day 0 of AZD1222 vaccination. These receptors originate from an adult in good health. The CDR3 runs from the conserved cysteine through the conserved F or W. D genes are given only for firm matches.

v_call	j_call	d_call	cdr3_aa
TRBV19	TRBJ2-2	.	CASTLVRLNTGELFF
TRBV4-3	TRBJ1-4	.	CASSLKRGGSKNEKLFF
TRBV27	TRBJ2-7	TRBD1	CASQTTGGSYEQYF
TRBV4-3	TRBJ2-3	TRBD2	CASSQDFTSGGTDTQYF
TRBV6-2/TRBV6-3	TRBJ1-2	.	CASSHDERTDGSNYGYTF
TRBV4-1	TRBJ2-2	TRBD2	CASSQPPGGDHLNTGELFF
TRBV7-2	TRBJ1-2	.	CASSSTTGNYGYTF
TRBV18	TRBJ1-1	TRBD1	CASSPSGGNTEAFF
TRBV21-1	TRBJ2-1	.	CASNLRRDSDNEQFF
TRBV14	TRBJ1-1	.	CASSRLSGNMNTEAFF
TRBV19	TRBJ1-2	.	CASSIQRSLSYGYTF
TRBV28	TRBJ2-5	.	CASTPGSSTQETQYF
TRBV7-9	TRBJ1-4	.	CASSLASTGFNEKLFF
TRBV2	TRBJ1-6	TRBD1	CASSGTGKSSYNSPLHF
TRBV5-1	TRBJ1-1	TRBD1	CASSSRQGAEAFF
TRBV7-2	TRBJ2-6	TRBD1	CASSYTGEGANVLTF
TRBV7-2	TRBJ2-5	.	CASSFGRVETQYF
TRBV4-3	TRBJ2-7	TRBD2	CASSQDTGGFSYEQYF
TRBV7-3	TRBJ1-1	.	CASSLSRDTEAFF
TRBV4-2	TRBJ1-2	.	CASSQVMEQRDGYTF
TRBV19	TRBJ2-2	.	CASASGATNTGELFF
TRBV9	TRBJ2-5	TRBD2	CASSPGLAGGPETQYF
TRBV5-1	TRBJ1-1	.	CASSPSTVNTEAFF
TRBV28	TRBJ2-2	.	CASSFPVGEGELFF
TRBV28	TRBJ1-2	.	CASSAYLGGYGYTF
TRBV7-9	TRBJ2-7	TRBD1	CASSVGTGGPYEQYF
TRBV15	TRBJ1-4	.	CATSRDASNGWEKLFF
TRBV20-1	TRBJ2-7	.	CSALNYEQYF
TRBV2	TRBJ1-5	.	CASRTGLSNQPQHF
TRBV6-2/TRBV6-3	TRBJ2-7	.	CASSFPGTSNYEQYF
TRBV11-3	TRBJ2-7	.	CASSLDLSVNEQYF
TRBV19	TRBJ2-2	.	CASSRSTYANTGELFF
TRBV5-1	TRBJ1-1	TRBD1	CASSAGQGADAEAFF
TRBV7-2	TRBJ2-1	TRBD1	CASSFTGGFYNEQFF
TRBV24-1	TRBJ2-7	.	CATSDTLTGEQYF
TRBV5-1	TRBJ2-1	.	CASSLVPGIPYNEQFF
TRBV6-1	TRBJ1-2	.	CASSESGGGYTF
TRBV5-6	TRBJ2-1	.	CASSFLEGREQFF
TRBV30	TRBJ2-1	TRBD1	CAGGDRGLWNEQFF
TRBV19	TRBJ1-2	TRBD1	CASRDRGRGYTF
TRBV19	TRBJ1-1	.	CASSPIGGREAFF
TRBV4-3	TRBJ1-4	TRBD1	CASSQDLGTAYEKLFF
TRBV11-2	TRBJ2-5	TRBD2	CASSLRPHGGGAWETQYF
TRBV28	TRBJ2-2	TRBD2	CASDKSGGHTGELFF
TRBV24-1	TRBJ1-5	TRBD1	CATSEPGTDDDQPQHF
TRBV7-9	TRBJ2-2	.	CASSVQTLLNTGELFF
TRBV19	TRBJ2-7	TRBD1	CASSIRTGYYEQYF
TRBV11-3	TRBJ2-3	.	CASSPGTGTEGTDTQYF
TRBV10-1	TRBJ2-6	.	CASSEDAGANVLTF
TRBV4-2	TRBJ1-3	.	CASSQARGNTIYF
TRBV29-1	TRBJ1-2	TRBD1	CSVDRDALYGYTF
TRBV5-6	TRBJ1-1	.	CASSIFSGDNTEAFF
TRBV28	TRBJ2-7	.	CASSSYSIYEQYF
TRBV5-1	TRBJ1-2	.	CASSLEAGVYGYTF